This TCR beta chain emerged from a study of cytomegalovirus exposure and HLA in healthy donors (dated by TCRdb to about 2017). At the level of the whole study: An earlier analysis of some 550 of the donors reported 250 to 300 Gb of sequence data and around 110 million unique TCR beta sequences from roughly 200 million T cells. Typing coverage differed by locus: A, B, C, DRB1 and DQB1 were typed in roughly 620-640 donors, DQA1 in roughly 510, DPA1 in around 600, and DPB1 in 472. The study profiled the T cell repertoires of around 700 subjects by immunosequencing and related them to cytomegalovirus serostatus. Rather than drawing on any new phenotypic data, the later analysis identified candidate immune exposures from TCR beta sequences and the way those sequences occurred across donors. Along with the roughly 670-subject first cohort, a separate validation cohort of over a hundred different subjects was used. Class I and class II HLA loci were covered by the typing at four-digit resolution. An early release that covered some 630 HLA-typed donors contained approximately 300 gigabases of sequencing data and about 84 million unique TCR sequences. The study was designed to test whether signatures of past pathogen exposure could be identified by cataloging public T cell receptors. Every discovery cohort repertoire had been produced on one sequencing platform. A later analysis re-examined previously published TCR beta repertoires from 610 or so donors and added high-resolution HLA genotyping to investigate patterns of TCR occurrence. A later genetic analysis used genome-wide SNP genotypes for about 60% of the roughly 670 donors, treating that subset as a discovery cohort. The genetic ancestry cluster associated with self-reported Caucasian donors included about four fifths of the roughly 400 genotyped donors. Donor age, sex, ethnicity and CMV serostatus were compiled together with the repertoire data. An earlier analysis of 587 of the donors used high-throughput TCR beta sequencing to judge whether each TCR beta V gene segment behaved as functional or pseudogenic. Because of strong linkage in the cohort, four or five DR-DQ haplotypes were treated as single units for association and clustering. High-throughput TCR immunosequencing, statistical association of individual TCRs with disease status, and machine learning were combined to predict cytomegalovirus infection status. On average, around 230,000 unique TCR beta nucleotide sequences were sequenced per donor among more than 350 genotyped donors of the cohort, with roughly 20% of those sequences being non-productive.

General study outcomes and caveats: A later genetic analysis reported fewer N-insertions in productive TCRs among donors in an Asian-associated ancestry cluster than the roughly 720-donor mean. Because HLA typing was unavailable for some donors at each locus, only the typed subset was used in association tests. When HLA alleles, especially DR and DQ, strongly co-occurred, TCR associations were difficult to assign to individual alleles. The classifier was reported to diagnose cytomegalovirus status with high specificity and sensitivity in both the original cohort and the validation cohort. In vitro tests confirmed that a few of the cytomegalovirus-associated TCR beta chains recognize cytomegalovirus antigens. The earlier analysis of fewer than 750 of the donors excluded roughly 16 rarely observed V segments, including chromosome 9 orphons, because counts were too low. Broadly in line with IMGT annotations, most TCR beta V segments showed up in productive rearrangements about 87% or about 30% of the time in an earlier analysis of 587 of the donors. In this cohort, only TCR beta chains were sequenced, and detectable features were limited by the absence of alpha or paired-chain data. Most TCR sequences were seen in very few donors, while some public TCRs were found in many individuals. A cluster of highly shared sequence variants was judged likely to represent a technical artifact of the sequencing pipeline. Roughly uniform sequencing depth across donors was assumed in presence/absence analyses, although this assumption may not hold. The authors suggested that the approach could potentially be extended to other disease states and immunological phenotypes. A later genetic analysis associated a missense DCLRE1C variant with V-gene and J-gene trimming of TCR beta chains, and an independent cohort replicated the association. According to a later analysis, TCR association rates differed among HLA loci, with DRB1 alleles showing the most associated TCRs and HLA-C alleles showing the fewest. A further reported finding was that TCR beta sequences accurately predicted the HLA-A and HLA-B alleles for most subjects in the first cohort. Several of the top co-occurrence clusters appeared to be linked to parvovirus B19, influenza, CMV and Epstein-Barr virus, according to a later analysis. Some IMGT-functional V segments, including TRBV6-2 and TRBV6-3, could not be distinguished by the 87-base-pair reads and were therefore excluded. In a later analysis, HLA-associated TCR beta chains were found to be more clonally expanded and to have lower generation probabilities than equally common non-associated chains. In a later analysis, most CMV-associated TCR beta chains were found to appear HLA-restricted, with HLA associations seemingly driven largely by CMV exposure. A total of around 150 TCR beta chains were listed by the study as associated with cytomegalovirus. Correlated functional status among segregating V segments might be attributable to linkage disequilibrium, but an unknown experimental factor could not be ruled out. Immune exposure information for the cohort was limited to CMV serostatus. Specific HLA alleles were associated with 16,951 TCR beta sequences at a false discovery rate of 0.05 in a later analysis.

The V end gives up 4 bases and the J end 0 bases, leaving 4 bases in the junction not matched to a gene. The germline V gene (reference sequence) specifies GTSNPN as CDR1 and SVGIG as CDR2. Reading from cysteine to phenylalanine, the CDR3 counts 15 amino acids. Solely the CDR3 DNA is kept, with 45 bases framed from the first base. Concerning this clone: Its antigen has not been determined. Base-call qualities are not available, and no considerably larger clone is one nucleotide away.

Receptor amplification or capture employed the immunoSEQ multiplex PCR assay. For the multiplex PCR, a mixture combining 60 forward primers for TCR Vbeta segments and 13 reverse primers for TCR Jbeta segments was used. Amplification of the CDR3 region of rearranged TCR beta genes was performed with a multiplex PCR assay on genomic DNA. The Illumina HiSeq System was used to sequence the amplified TCR beta libraries as 87-base-pair reads. The published analysis was carried out like this. A later analysis counted some 74 million unique TCR beta chains across the 550 to 800 repertoires, and around 12 million of these chains were shared by at least two donors. Raw reads were error-corrected and collapsed into unique sequences with a nearest-neighbor algorithm that merged closely related sequences to remove PCR and sequencing errors. V, D and J gene segments were assigned by aligning CDR3 sequences to IMGT reference sequences. Each retained sequence needed at least a six-nucleotide match to both a V gene segment and a J gene segment. Rearrangements were called productive when the CDR3 lacked stop codons and stayed in frame with V and J; all others were non-productive. CDR3 was defined according to IMGT convention as the region running from the second conserved V-encoded cysteine to the conserved J-encoded phenylalanine. The earlier analysis of some 600 of the donors excluded sequences that lacked an unambiguous match to a single V gene segment. An earlier analysis of roughly 590 of the donors called V segments functional above 56.7% productive rearrangements and segregating when the between-donor standard deviation exceeded 5%. To diagnose cytomegalovirus status from the catalog of TCR beta chain sequences, a statistical classification framework was built. V and J gene assignment, in a later analysis, came from comparing TCR nucleotide sequences with IMGT/GENE-DB human TR gene sequences. The TCRdist pipeline was used in a later analysis to assign CDR3 sequences and most-parsimonious VDJ recombination scenarios. In a later analysis, each TCR beta chain was defined by its CDR3 amino acid sequence together with its V-gene family, and reads without a unique V-gene family were excluded. To address suspected cross-contamination and a sequencing artifact, a later analysis removed a few hundred highly shared, low-generation-probability nucleotide sequences. A later analysis calculated a clonal expansion index for each public chain from normalized within-repertoire ranks of inferred template counts. A later analysis computed generation probabilities with a VDJ recombination model fitted to out-of-frame rearrangements, and checked the results against IGoR. A later analysis scored TCR-TCR, TCR-HLA and TCR-CMV co-occurrence with hypergeometric tests, applying a repertoire-size bias correction to TCR pairs. A later analysis estimated false discovery rates by permuting HLA or CMV assignments 20 times. In a later analysis, co-occurring TCRs were grouped using DBSCAN, with TCRdist sequence similarity added in when clustering inside HLA-allele-positive subsets. Co-occurrence clustering excluded repertoires with fewer than 30,000 or more than 120,000 public chains, plus five with anomalous nucleotide sharing. Entries here come from immuneACCESS through TCRdb and include only in-frame sequences with V and J called. Some clones fail to appear in such tables; in the studies checked, an unresolved V gene covers under half of the shortfall, and the cause of the remainder is unknown. V, J and clone size reflect that table, while D and trimming were determined from the DNA. The sample contains under 200,000 clones, approximately 82% of them found a single time. 8.5% of the sample comes from the top ten.

The cohort consisted of 670 or so healthy bone marrow donors. At the time of sampling, every cohort member was nominally healthy, though immune exposures that went unrecorded were likely present. The donor was CMV seropositive and belonged to the group of 250 to 300 seropositive cohort members. A peripheral blood sample was collected from each donor, and TCR beta sequencing was performed on peripheral blood mononuclear cells. Genomic DNA extraction from the blood cell samples was performed with the Qiagen DNeasy Blood Extraction Kit. The sequenced sample was PBMCs. This chain joins TRBV30 to TRBJ2-1, and 9 bases in between align with TRBD2. This clonotype was sampled from a male donor in good health and CMV-seropositive. The CDR3 sequence is CAWTGLASSYNEQFF. The nucleotide sequence is TGTGCCTGGACCGGACTAGCGAGCTCCTACAATGAGCAGTTCTTC.